The rows below give T cell receptor beta chains drawn from one sample of a study of cytomegalovirus exposure and HLA in healthy donors. Produced via immunoSEQ multiplex PCR; TCRdb's table is partial and in-frame only. The sample includes 200,000 to 250,000 clones, 77% of them seen just once. Input material: PBMCs. The receptors were gathered from a woman aged 55 to 70 in good health and CMV-seropositive. Each CDR3 is given with its conserved first and last residue. Each record gives: D gene, V gene, clone size, J gene, CDR3 protein, CDR3 DNA. A D gene is named only where the DNA matches it firmly. Not every row has a clone size; where given, it reads once, few, many or a size class.

D gene: TRBD2
V gene: TRBV7-2
clone size: .
J gene: TRBJ2-3
CDR3 protein: CASSRTSGSTDTQYF
CDR3 DNA: TGTGCCAGCAGTCGGACTAGCGGGAGCACAGATACGCAGTATTTT

D gene: TRBD1
V gene: TRBV6-6
clone size: .
J gene: TRBJ1-1
CDR3 protein: CASSFGQDTEAFF
CDR3 DNA: TGTGCCAGCAGTTTTGGACAGGACACTGAAGCTTTCTTT

D gene: TRBD2
V gene: TRBV6-1
clone size: .
J gene: TRBJ2-1
CDR3 protein: CASSVLGTSGPYNEQFF
CDR3 DNA: TGTGCCAGCAGTGTGCTGGGGACTAGCGGGCCCTACAATGAGCAGTTCTTC

D gene: .
V gene: TRBV5-1
clone size: .
J gene: TRBJ2-1
CDR3 protein: CASSLSGQPGDEQFF
CDR3 DNA: TGCGCCAGCAGCTTGTCTGGACAACCTGGCGATGAGCAGTTCTTC

D gene: TRBD1
V gene: TRBV4-2
clone size: .
J gene: TRBJ1-6
CDR3 protein: CASSQPDRGRSPLHF
CDR3 DNA: TGTGCCAGCAGCCAACCAGACAGGGGTCGGTCACCCCTCCACTTT

D gene: TRBD1
V gene: TRBV7-2
clone size: once
J gene: TRBJ1-3
CDR3 protein: CASRTTGDERTSSGNTIYF
CDR3 DNA: TGTGCCAGCAGAACGACAGGGGACGAAAGAACCTCCTCTGGAAACACCATATATTTT

D gene: .
V gene: TRBV19
clone size: once
J gene: TRBJ2-7
CDR3 protein: CASSIMAGPSYEQYF
CDR3 DNA: TGTGCCAGTAGTATTATGGCGGGACCCTCCTACGAGCAGTACTTC

D gene: .
V gene: TRBV7-9
clone size: .
J gene: TRBJ2-7
CDR3 protein: CASSPPFRVAIYEQYF
CDR3 DNA: TGTGCCAGCAGCCCCCCTTTCCGGGTCGCTATTTACGAGCAGTACTTC

D gene: TRBD2
V gene: TRBV27
clone size: .
J gene: TRBJ2-5
CDR3 protein: CASSLRTSGATKETQYF
CDR3 DNA: TGTGCCAGCAGTCTTCGGACTAGCGGGGCGACTAAAGAGACCCAGTACTTC

D gene: .
V gene: TRBV7-9
clone size: .
J gene: TRBJ2-1
CDR3 protein: CATAGRTYNEQFF
CDR3 DNA: TGTGCTACAGCGGGTAGAACATACAATGAGCAGTTCTTC

D gene: .
V gene: TRBV11-2
clone size: once
J gene: TRBJ2-4
CDR3 protein: CASSLVAGRGYIQYF
CDR3 DNA: TGTGCCAGCAGCTTAGTAGCCGGGCGGGGTTACATTCAGTACTTC

D gene: .
V gene: TRBV30
clone size: .
J gene: TRBJ2-3
CDR3 protein: CAWSRTLSTDTQYF
CDR3 DNA: TGTGCCTGGTCTCGGACACTTAGCACAGATACGCAGTATTTT

D gene: .
V gene: TRBV18
clone size: .
J gene: TRBJ2-7
CDR3 protein: CASSRTDLSYEQYF
CDR3 DNA: TGTGCCAGCTCCCGGACAGACCTCTCCTACGAGCAGTACTTC

D gene: TRBD1
V gene: TRBV7-2
clone size: once
J gene: TRBJ1-5
CDR3 protein: CASSFFGTGANQPQHF
CDR3 DNA: TGTGCCAGCAGCTTCTTCGGGACAGGGGCAAATCAGCCCCAGCATTTT

D gene: TRBD2
V gene: TRBV11-2
clone size: .
J gene: TRBJ2-1
CDR3 protein: CASSPGTSSNEQFF
CDR3 DNA: TGTGCCAGCAGCCCCGGGACTAGCAGCAATGAGCAGTTCTTC

D gene: TRBD2
V gene: TRBV5-1
clone size: .
J gene: TRBJ2-1
CDR3 protein: CASSLELAGRNEQFF
CDR3 DNA: TGCGCCAGCAGCTTGGAACTAGCGGGAAGAAATGAGCAGTTCTTC

D gene: TRBD1
V gene: TRBV10-3
clone size: .
J gene: TRBJ2-1
CDR3 protein: CAISRQGSSEIDEQFF
CDR3 DNA: TGTGCCATCAGCCGACAGGGATCATCCGAAATAGATGAGCAGTTCTTC